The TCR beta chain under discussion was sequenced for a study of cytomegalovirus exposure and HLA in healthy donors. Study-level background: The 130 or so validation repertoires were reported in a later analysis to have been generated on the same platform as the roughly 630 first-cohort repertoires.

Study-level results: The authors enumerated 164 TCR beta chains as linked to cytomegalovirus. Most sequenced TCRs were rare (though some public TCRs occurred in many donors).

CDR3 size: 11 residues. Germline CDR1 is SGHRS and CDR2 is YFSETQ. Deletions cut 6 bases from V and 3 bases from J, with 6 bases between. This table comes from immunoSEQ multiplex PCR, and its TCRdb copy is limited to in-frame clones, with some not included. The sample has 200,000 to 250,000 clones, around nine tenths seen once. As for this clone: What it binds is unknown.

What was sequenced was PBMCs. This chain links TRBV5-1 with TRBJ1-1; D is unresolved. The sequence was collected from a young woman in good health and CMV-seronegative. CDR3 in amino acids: CASTGDTEAFF. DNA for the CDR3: TGCGCCAGCACCGGGGACACTGAAGCTTTCTTT.